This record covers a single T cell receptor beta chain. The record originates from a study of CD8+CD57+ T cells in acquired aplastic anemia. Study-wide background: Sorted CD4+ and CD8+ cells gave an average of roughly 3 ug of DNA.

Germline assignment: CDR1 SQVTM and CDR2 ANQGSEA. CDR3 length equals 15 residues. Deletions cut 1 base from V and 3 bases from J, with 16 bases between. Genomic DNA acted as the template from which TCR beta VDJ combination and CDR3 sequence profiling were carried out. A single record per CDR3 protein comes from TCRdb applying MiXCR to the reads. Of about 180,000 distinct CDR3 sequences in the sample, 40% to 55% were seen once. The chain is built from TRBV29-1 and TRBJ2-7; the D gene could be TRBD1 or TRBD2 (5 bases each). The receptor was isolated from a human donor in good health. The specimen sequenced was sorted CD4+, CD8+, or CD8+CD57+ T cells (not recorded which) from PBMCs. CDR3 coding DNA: TGCAGCGTTGAAGGAGGGGAACAAAGCGGCTACGAGCAGTACTTC. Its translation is CSVEGGEQSGYEQYF.